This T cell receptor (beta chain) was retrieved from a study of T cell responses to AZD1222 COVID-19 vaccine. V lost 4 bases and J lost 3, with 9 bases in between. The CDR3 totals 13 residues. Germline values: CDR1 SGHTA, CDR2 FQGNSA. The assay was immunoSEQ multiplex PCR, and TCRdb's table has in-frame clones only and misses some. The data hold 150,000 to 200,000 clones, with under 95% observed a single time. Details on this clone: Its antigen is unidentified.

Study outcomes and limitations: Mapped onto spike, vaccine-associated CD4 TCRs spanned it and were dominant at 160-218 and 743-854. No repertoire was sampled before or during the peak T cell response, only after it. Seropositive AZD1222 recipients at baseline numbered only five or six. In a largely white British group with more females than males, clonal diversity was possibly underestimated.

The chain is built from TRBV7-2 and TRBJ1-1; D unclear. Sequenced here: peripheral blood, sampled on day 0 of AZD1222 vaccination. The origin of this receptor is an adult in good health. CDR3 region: CASSSTEDTEAFF. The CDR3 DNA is TGTGCCAGCAGCTCAACCGAGGACACTGAAGCTTTCTTT.